This T cell receptor (beta chain) was recorded in a study of graft-versus-host responses after intestinal transplantation. Study-wide context: Recipients uniformly received anti-thymocyte globulin induction, followed by tacrolimus and steroids for around 3 years. Study-wide results and caveats: Researchers found GvH clones in recipient marrow, and some showed up first in ileum or blood. Some patients had graft-donor T cell macrochimerism, and their allografts showed high graft-versus-host to host-versus-graft clonal ratios.

Germline CDR1 reads LNHDA; CDR2 reads SQIVND (reference sequence). The CDR3 loop spans 13 amino acids. V was trimmed by 4 bases and J by 4 bases, leaving 8 bases between them. The repertoire was sequenced with immunoSEQ multiplex PCR; TCRdb's copy has only in-frame clones and lacks some. The sample yields 45,000 to 55,000 clones, roughly 89% seen once. Note on this clone: Its specificity is unknown. The sample carries other DNA sequences with the same CDR3.

The specimen was PBMCs, collected 650 to 670 days after intestinal transplant. The chain couples TRBV19 to TRBJ1-5; D is uncertain. The TCR originated in a human patient who received an intestinal transplant, so some T cells may come from the graft donor. In DNA, the CDR3 is TGTGCCAGTAGTAGTGGGCTAAATCAGCCCCAGCATTTT. This encodes CASSSGLNQPQHF.